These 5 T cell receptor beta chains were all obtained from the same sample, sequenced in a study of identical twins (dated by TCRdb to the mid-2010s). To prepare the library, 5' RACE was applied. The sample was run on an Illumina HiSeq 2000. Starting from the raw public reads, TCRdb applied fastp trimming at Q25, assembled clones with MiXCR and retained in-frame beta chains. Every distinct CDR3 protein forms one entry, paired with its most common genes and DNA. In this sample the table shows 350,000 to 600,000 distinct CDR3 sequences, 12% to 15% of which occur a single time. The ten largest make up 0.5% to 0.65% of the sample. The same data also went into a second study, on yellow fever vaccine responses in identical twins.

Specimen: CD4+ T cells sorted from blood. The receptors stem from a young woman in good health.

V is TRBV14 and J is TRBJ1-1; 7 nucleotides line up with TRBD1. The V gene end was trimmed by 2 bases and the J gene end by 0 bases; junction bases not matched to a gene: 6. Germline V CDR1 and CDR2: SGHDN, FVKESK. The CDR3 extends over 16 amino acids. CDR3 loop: CASSQRTGPMNTEAFF. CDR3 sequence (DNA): TGTGCCAGCAGCCAACGGACAGGCCCGATGAACACTGAAGCTTTCTTT.

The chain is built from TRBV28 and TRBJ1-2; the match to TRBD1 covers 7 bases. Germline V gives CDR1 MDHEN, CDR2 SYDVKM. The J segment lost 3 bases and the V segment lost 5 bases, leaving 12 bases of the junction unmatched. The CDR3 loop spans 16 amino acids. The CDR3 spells CASSLSPTGPHYGYTF. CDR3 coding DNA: TGTGCCAGCAGTCTCTCACCGACAGGGCCACACTATGGCTACACCTTC.

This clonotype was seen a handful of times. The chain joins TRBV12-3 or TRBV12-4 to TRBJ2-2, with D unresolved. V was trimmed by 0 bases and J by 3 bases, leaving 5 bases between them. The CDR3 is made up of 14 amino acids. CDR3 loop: CASSLALYTGELFF. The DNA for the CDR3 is TGTGCCAGCAGTTTAGCGCTCTACACCGGGGAGCTGTTTTTT.

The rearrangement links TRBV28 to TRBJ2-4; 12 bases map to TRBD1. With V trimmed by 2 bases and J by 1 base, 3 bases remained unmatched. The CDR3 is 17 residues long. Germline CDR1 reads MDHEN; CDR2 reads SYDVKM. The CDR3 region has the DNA TGTGCCAGCAGTTTACTGGGACAGGGGGCTGCCAAAAACATTCAGTACTTC. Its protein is CASSLLGQGAAKNIQYF.

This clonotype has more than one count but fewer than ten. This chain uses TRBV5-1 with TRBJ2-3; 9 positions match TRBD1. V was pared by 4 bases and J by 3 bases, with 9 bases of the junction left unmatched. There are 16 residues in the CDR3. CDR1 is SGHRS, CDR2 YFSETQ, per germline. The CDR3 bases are TGCGCCAGCAGCGCCCCCGGGACAGGGATGACAGATACGCAGTATTTT. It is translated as CASSAPGTGMTDTQYF.